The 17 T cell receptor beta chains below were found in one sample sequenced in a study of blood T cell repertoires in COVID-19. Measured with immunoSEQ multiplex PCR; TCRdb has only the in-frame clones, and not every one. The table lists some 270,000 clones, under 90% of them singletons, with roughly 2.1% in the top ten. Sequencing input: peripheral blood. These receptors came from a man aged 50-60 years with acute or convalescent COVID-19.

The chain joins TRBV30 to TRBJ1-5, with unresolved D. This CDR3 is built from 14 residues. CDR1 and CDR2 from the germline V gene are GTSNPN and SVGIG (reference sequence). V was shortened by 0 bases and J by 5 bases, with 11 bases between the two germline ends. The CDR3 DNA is TGTGCCTGGAGTGTAGCCAGGCATTATCAGCCCCAGCATTTT. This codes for CAWSVARHYQPQHF.

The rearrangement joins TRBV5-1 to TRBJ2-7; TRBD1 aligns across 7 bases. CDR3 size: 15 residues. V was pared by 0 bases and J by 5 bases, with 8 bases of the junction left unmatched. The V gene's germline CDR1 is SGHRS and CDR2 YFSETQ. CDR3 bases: TGCGCCAGCAGCTTGGCCACAACTACAGGGGACGAGCAGTACTTC. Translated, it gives CASSLATTTGDEQYF. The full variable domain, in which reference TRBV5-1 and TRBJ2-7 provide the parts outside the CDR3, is KAGVTQTPRYLIKTRGQQVTLSCSPISGHRSVSWYQQTPGQGLQFLFEYFSETQRNKGNFPGRFSGRQFSNSRSEMNVSTLELGDSALYLCASSLATTTGDEQYFGPGTRLTVT.

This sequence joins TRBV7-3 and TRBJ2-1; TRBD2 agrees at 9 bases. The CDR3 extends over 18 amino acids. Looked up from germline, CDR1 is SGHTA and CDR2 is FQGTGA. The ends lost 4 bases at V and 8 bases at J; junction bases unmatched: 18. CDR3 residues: CASSSIRGIAGVEDEQFF. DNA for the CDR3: TGTGCCAGCAGCTCGATCCGGGGGATAGCGGGGGTGGAGGATGAGCAGTTCTTC.

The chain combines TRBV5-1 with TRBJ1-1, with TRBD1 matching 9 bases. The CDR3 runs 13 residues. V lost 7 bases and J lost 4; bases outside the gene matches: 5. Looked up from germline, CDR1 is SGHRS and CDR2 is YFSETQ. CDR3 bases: TGCGCCAGCGGACAGGGGTCGAGCACTGAAGCTTTCTTT. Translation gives CASGQGSSTEAFF. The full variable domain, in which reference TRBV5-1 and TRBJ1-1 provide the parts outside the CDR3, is KAGVTQTPRYLIKTRGQQVTLSCSPISGHRSVSWYQQTPGQGLQFLFEYFSETQRNKGNFPGRFSGRQFSNSRSEMNVSTLELGDSALYLCASGQGSSTEAFFGQGTRLTVV.

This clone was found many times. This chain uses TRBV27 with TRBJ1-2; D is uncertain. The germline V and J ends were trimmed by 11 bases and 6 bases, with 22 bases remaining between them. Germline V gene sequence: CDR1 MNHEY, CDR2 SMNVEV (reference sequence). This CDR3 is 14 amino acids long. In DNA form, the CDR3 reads TGTGCCTCAGCATGGAGGAGCCGGGAGGATGGCTACACCTTC. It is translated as CASAWRSREDGYTF.

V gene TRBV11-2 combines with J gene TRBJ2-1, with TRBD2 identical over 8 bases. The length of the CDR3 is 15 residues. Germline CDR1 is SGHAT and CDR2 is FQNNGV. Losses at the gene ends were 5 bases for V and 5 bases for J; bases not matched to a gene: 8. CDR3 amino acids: CASSVGGTSNNEQFF. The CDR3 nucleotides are TGTGCCAGCAGCGTTGGGGGGACTAGTAACAATGAGCAGTTCTTC.

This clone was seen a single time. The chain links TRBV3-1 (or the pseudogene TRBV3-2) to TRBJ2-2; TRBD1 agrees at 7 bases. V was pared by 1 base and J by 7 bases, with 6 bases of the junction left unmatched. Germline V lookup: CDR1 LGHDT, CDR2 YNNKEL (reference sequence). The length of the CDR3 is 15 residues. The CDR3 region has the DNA TGTGCCAGCAGCCAAGTCCCCTCAGGGGGCGGGGAGCTGTTTTTT. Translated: CASSQVPSGGGELFF.

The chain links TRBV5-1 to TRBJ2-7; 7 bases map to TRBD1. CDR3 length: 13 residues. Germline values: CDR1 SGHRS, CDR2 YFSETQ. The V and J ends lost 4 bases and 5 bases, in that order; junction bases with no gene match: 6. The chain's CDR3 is CASSPGTVHEQYF. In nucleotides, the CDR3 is TGCGCCAGCAGCCCGGGGACAGTCCACGAGCAGTACTTC. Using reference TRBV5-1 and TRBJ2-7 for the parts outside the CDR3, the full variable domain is KAGVTQTPRYLIKTRGQQVTLSCSPISGHRSVSWYQQTPGQGLQFLFEYFSETQRNKGNFPGRFSGRQFSNSRSEMNVSTLELGDSALYLCASSPGTVHEQYFGPGTRLTVT.

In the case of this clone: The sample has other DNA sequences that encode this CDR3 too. CDR3 sequence: CASSLRDTNTGELFF. CDR3 DNA: TGCGCCAGCAGCTTACGGGATACGAACACCGGGGAGCTGTTTTTT. The chain joins TRBV5-1 to TRBJ2-2; possible D gene TRBD2, 5 bases. Deletions cut 2 bases from V and 0 bases from J, with 8 bases between. The CDR3 consists of 15 residues. Germline V gene data show CDR1 as SGHRS and CDR2 as YFSETQ.

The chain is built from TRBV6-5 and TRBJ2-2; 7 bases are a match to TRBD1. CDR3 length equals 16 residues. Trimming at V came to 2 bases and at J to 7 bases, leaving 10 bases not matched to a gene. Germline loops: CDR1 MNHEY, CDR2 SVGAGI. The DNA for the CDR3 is TGTGCCAGCAGTTACGAGTTACAGGGGTTCAACGGGGAGCTGTTTTTT. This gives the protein CASSYELQGFNGELFF.

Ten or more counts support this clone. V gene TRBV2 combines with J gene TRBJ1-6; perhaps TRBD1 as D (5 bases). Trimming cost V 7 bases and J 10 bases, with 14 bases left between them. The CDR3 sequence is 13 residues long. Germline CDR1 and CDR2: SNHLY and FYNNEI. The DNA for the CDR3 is TGTGCCAGCAAAGGGGAGGGCGAATCACCCCTCCACTTT. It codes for CASKGEGESPLHF. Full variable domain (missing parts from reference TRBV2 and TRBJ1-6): EPEVTQTPSHQVTQMGQEVILRCVPISNHLYFYWYRQILGQKVEFLVSFYNNEISEKSEIFDDQFSVERPDGSNFTLKIRSTKLEDSAMYFCASKGEGESPLHFGNGTRLTVT.

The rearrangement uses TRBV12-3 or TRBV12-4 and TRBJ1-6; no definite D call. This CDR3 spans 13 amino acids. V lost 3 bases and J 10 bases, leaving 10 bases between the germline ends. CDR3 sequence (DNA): TGTGCCAGCAGTTTCACGAGAGGGTCACCCCTCCACTTT. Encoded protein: CASSFTRGSPLHF.

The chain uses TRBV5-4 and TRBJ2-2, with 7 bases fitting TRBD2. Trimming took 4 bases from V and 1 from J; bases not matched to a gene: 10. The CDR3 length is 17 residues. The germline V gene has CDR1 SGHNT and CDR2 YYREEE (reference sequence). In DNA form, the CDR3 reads TGTGCCAGCAGCCTCCCCCTTGGGGGGGGGAACACCGGGGAGCTGTTTTTT. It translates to CASSLPLGGGNTGELFF.

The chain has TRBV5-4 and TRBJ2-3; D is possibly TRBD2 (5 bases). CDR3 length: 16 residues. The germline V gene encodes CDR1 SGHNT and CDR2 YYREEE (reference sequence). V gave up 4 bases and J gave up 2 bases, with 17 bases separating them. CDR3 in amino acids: CASSGSPSGFTDTQYF. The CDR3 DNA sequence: TGTGCCAGCAGCGGATCCCCGTCGGGGTTCACAGATACGCAGTATTTT.

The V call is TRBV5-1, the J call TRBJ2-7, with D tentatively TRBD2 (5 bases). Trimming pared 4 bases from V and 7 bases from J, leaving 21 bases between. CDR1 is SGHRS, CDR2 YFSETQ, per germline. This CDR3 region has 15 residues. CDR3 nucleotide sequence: TGCGCCAGCAGCCCGAGCCAAGGGCCCTCGGGGGAGCAGTACTTC. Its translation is CASSPSQGPSGEQYF. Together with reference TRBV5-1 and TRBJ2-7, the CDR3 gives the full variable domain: KAGVTQTPRYLIKTRGQQVTLSCSPISGHRSVSWYQQTPGQGLQFLFEYFSETQRNKGNFPGRFSGRQFSNSRSEMNVSTLELGDSALYLCASSPSQGPSGEQYFGPGTRLTVT.

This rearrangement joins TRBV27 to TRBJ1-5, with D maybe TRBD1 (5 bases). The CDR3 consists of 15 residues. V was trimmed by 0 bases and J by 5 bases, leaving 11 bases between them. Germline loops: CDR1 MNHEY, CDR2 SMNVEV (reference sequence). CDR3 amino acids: CASSLSRRGDQPQHF. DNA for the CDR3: TGTGCCAGCAGTTTATCGAGGCGGGGGGATCAGCCCCAGCATTTT.

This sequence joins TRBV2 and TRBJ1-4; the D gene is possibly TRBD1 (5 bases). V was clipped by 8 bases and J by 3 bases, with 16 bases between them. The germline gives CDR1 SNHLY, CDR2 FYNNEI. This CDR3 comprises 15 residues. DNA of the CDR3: TGTGCCAGCTCCTGGGGGGGTGTCGCTAATGAAAAACTGTTTTTT. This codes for CASSWGGVANEKLFF. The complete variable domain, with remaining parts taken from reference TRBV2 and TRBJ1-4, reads EPEVTQTPSHQVTQMGQEVILRCVPISNHLYFYWYRQILGQKVEFLVSFYNNEISEKSEIFDDQFSVERPDGSNFTLKIRSTKLEDSAMYFCASSWGGVANEKLFFGSGTQLSVL.